This TCR beta chain was captured by sequencing in a study of radiation and T cells in renal cell carcinoma (dated by TCRdb to about 2020). Regarding the complete study: The samples were drawn from a clinical trial, where primary renal cell carcinomas were treated with 15 Gy of stereotactic body radiation therapy and then removed by nephrectomy 4 weeks afterward. TCR beta sequencing covered approximately 51 samples in total, comprising some 25 tumors and roughly 27 peripheral blood samples. Across all 53 samples, 4 million to 5 million unique CDR3 nucleotide sequences encoding 2,658,974 unique CDR3 amino acid sequences were identified. Study-level results and caveats: Changes in the blood repertoire were not tracked past 4 weeks after treatment. With a single-armed trial design, the study had no way to address how radiation dose or scheduling affects the TCR repertoire. In blood, the top tumor clonotypes increased between baseline and 2 weeks post-radiation and then shrank by 4 weeks, which suggests that tumor-resident clones expanded only transiently. Because pretreatment tumor biopsies were not available, the study could not determine whether clonotypes were already present within the tumor at baseline.

As for this clone: What antigen it recognizes has not been identified. Base qualities are not at hand, and no much larger clone is one base apart.

TCR beta libraries were generated from genomic DNA with the immunoSEQ kit, following the manufacturer's recommendations. For library preparation, a first multiplex PCR was performed with proprietary primers, followed by a second PCR in which unique barcodes were added, and bead cleanups were performed after each round. Each sample batch included a kit-provided positive control reaction and a negative control reaction. The final libraries were assessed on an Agilent 4200 TapeStation D1000 ScreenTape, pooled by volume, and quantified by qPCR. Sequencing ran on an Illumina NextSeq500 with a MidOutput 150-cycle cartridge, using 156 Read1 and 15 Index1 cycles with kit custom primers. The pooled library was loaded at 0.95 to 1 pM with about 20% PhiX control spiked in. As for the authors' bioinformatics: Vendor-processed data were analyzed in R, with a clonotype defined as all T cells sharing the same CDR3 nucleotide sequence. For clone abundance analyses, frequencies were normalized to the 10,000 most abundant clones in each sample. Before analysis, public T cell clones were removed, and these numbered fewer than six per sample on average. Tumor-enriched clonotypes and baseline blood-enriched clonotypes were defined as those with an abundance difference of at least 32-fold between compartments. A beta-binomial differential abundance model was used to identify clonotypes that expanded or contracted between blood time points. Similarity between tumor and blood repertoires was quantified using the Baroni-Urbani and Buser coefficient, and groups were compared with two-tailed Wilcoxon tests in R. The table was pulled from immuneACCESS by TCRdb, which kept in-frame rearrangements only. Such tables lose some clones; where checked, under half of the loss comes from unresolved V genes, and the rest has no known cause. Clonal size and the V and J genes are those of that table, whereas D and trimming came from the DNA. Across this sample there are roughly 130,000 clones, with 75% to 85% seen only once. In total, the top ten clones hold around 2% of the sample.

Per the publication, the time point label means: blood 2 weeks post-SBRT. What this sample's treatment or condition label stands for: 15 Gy SBRT to primary tumor, nephrectomy 4 weeks later. To follow tumor-enriched clonotypes, peripheral blood was collected serially from radiation-treated patients at baseline and again at 2 weeks and 4 weeks after SBRT. Renal cell carcinoma with clear cell pathology was present in all patients. The QIAamp DNA Blood Mini Kit (Qiagen) was used to prepare genomic DNA for TCR sequencing. Samples were included in the analyses only if all quality control checks were passed. Based on the germline V gene (reference sequence), the CDR1 and CDR2 sequences are LNHNV and YYDKDF. The germline V end is reduced by 3 bases and the J end by 4 bases; junction bases left unmatched: 5. From cysteine to phenylalanine, the CDR3 is 14 amino acids long. The entry retains the CDR3 DNA only, 42 bases that are in frame from base 1.

Source: blood, taken from a patient whose treatment included radiotherapy and nephrectomy. The receptor chain draws on TRBV15 and TRBJ1-1, with TRBD1 matching 7 junction bases. This TCR was sampled from a woman in her sixties with renal cell carcinoma. At the DNA level, the sequence is TGTGCCACCAGCAGCGACAGGGCGGTCACTGAAGCTTTCTTT. The encoded protein is CATSSDRAVTEAFF.